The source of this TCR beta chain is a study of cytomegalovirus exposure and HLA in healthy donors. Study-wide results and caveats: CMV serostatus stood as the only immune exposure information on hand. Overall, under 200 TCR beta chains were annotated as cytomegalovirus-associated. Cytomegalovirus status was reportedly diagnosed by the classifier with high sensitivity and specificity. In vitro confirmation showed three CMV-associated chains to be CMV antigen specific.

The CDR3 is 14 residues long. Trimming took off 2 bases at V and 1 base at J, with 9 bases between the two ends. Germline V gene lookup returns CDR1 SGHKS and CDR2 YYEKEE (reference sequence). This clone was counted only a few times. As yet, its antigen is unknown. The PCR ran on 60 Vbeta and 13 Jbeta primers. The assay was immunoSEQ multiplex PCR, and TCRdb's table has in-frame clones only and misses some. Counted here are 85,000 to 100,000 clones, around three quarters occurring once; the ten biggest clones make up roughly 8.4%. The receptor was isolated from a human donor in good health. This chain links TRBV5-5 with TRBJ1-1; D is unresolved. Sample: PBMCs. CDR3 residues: CASSFMAQNTEAFF. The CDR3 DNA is TGTGCCAGCAGCTTCATGGCCCAGAACACTGAAGCTTTCTTT.